A selection of T cell receptor beta chains follows, all from one sample in a study of identical twins. TCRdb fed the 5' RACE reads into MiXCR, producing one record per CDR3 protein. The data show 690,000 or so distinct CDR3 sequences, 8.5% to 9% seen once. These records were also assigned to another study, of yellow fever vaccine responses in identical twins.

The material sequenced was PBMCs. The source is a woman under 30 in good health. Both conserved end residues are part of each CDR3. A D gene is named only where the DNA matches it firmly. Clone sizes are given selectively: once, few, many, or a class where the clone is expanded.

clone_size: NA; cdr3_length: 14; d_call: NA; v_call: TRBV7-2; j_call: TRBJ2-1; cdr3_aa: CASSLAAAYNEQFF; cdr3_nt: TGTGCCAGCAGCCTCGCGGCCGCATACAATGAGCAGTTCTTC
clone_size: NA; cdr3_length: 16; d_call: NA; v_call: TRBV21-1; j_call: TRBJ1-5; cdr3_aa: CASSKAQDRGYQPQHF; cdr3_nt: TGTGCCAGCAGCAAAGCGCAGGACAGGGGATATCAGCCCCAGCATTTT
clone_size: many; cdr3_length: 16; d_call: TRBD2; v_call: TRBV12-3/TRBV12-4; j_call: TRBJ2-2; cdr3_aa: CASRDLSGRNTGELFF; cdr3_nt: TGTGCCAGCAGAGACCTTAGCGGGAGAAACACCGGGGAGCTGTTTTTT
clone_size: many; cdr3_length: 14; d_call: NA; v_call: TRBV5-1; j_call: TRBJ2-2; cdr3_aa: CASSLEGNTGELFF; cdr3_nt: TGTGCCAGCAGCCTCGAAGGAAACACCGGGGAGCTGTTTTTT
clone_size: NA; cdr3_length: 12; d_call: NA; v_call: TRBV29-1; j_call: TRBJ2-7; cdr3_aa: CSVEVVQGEQYF; cdr3_nt: TGCAGCGTTGAAGTCGTACAGGGAGAACAGTACTTC
clone_size: NA; cdr3_length: 15; d_call: NA; v_call: TRBV2; j_call: TRBJ2-6; cdr3_aa: CASSTRGSGANVLTF; cdr3_nt: TGTGCCAGCAGTACCAGGGGATCTGGGGCCAACGTCCTGACTTTC
clone_size: many; cdr3_length: 14; d_call: TRBD2; v_call: TRBV29-1; j_call: TRBJ2-1; cdr3_aa: CSVEQTSGYNEQFF; cdr3_nt: TGCAGCGTTGAACAAACTAGCGGATACAATGAGCAGTTCTTC
clone_size: few; cdr3_length: 15; d_call: NA; v_call: TRBV20-1; j_call: TRBJ1-1; cdr3_aa: CSARDRQAGNTEAFF; cdr3_nt: TGCAGTGCTAGAGATCGACAGGCAGGAAACACTGAAGCTTTCTTT
clone_size: NA; cdr3_length: 13; d_call: TRBD1; v_call: TRBV12-3/TRBV12-4; j_call: TRBJ1-2; cdr3_aa: CASSSDRGGGYTF; cdr3_nt: TGTGCCAGCAGTTCGGACAGGGGTGGCGGCTACACCTTC
clone_size: NA; cdr3_length: 13; d_call: NA; v_call: TRBV12-2; j_call: TRBJ2-7; cdr3_aa: CASRLAHRRAEYF; cdr3_nt: TGTGCAAGTCGCTTAGCGCACCGAAGAGCCGAGTACTTC
clone_size: few; cdr3_length: 16; d_call: NA; v_call: TRBV10-3; j_call: TRBJ2-5; cdr3_aa: CAISPGGRTQQETQYF; cdr3_nt: TGTGCCATCAGCCCCGGGGGCAGGACCCAACAAGAGACCCAGTACTTC
clone_size: once; cdr3_length: 18; d_call: TRBD2; v_call: TRBV20-1; j_call: TRBJ2-3; cdr3_aa: CCARGLLPGLAPTDTQYF; cdr3_nt: TGCTGTGCTAGAGGCCTCCTTCCTGGACTAGCTCCCACAGATACGCAGTATTTT
clone_size: NA; cdr3_length: 16; d_call: NA; v_call: TRBV14; j_call: TRBJ2-5; cdr3_aa: CASSQRTRVYQETQYF; cdr3_nt: TGTGCCAGCAGCCAAAGGACCAGGGTGTACCAAGAGACCCAGTACTTC